This paragraph covers one TCR beta chain sequence. This sample stems from a study of blood T cell repertoires in COVID-19. Study as a whole: The samples span acute and convalescent COVID-19 from the United States, Italy and Spain.

Looked up from germline, CDR1 is LNHDA and CDR2 is SQIVND (reference sequence). The length of the CDR3 is 16 residues. Deletions cut 5 bases from V and 5 bases from J, with 18 bases between. TCRdb's table, derived via immunoSEQ multiplex PCR, lists solely in-frame clones and lacks some. The sample lists hundreds of thousands of clones, about 87% occurring once. What was sequenced was peripheral blood. This chain uses TRBV19 with TRBJ2-2; the D gene is possibly TRBD1 (5 bases). This receptor was identified in a middle-aged woman who had recovered from COVID-19. For the CDR3, the DNA is TGTGCCAGTAGTCCAACCCCGCAGGGAACGACCGGGGAGCTGTTTTTT. Protein sequence: CASSPTPQGTTGELFF.